This TCR beta chain comes out of a study of blood T cell repertoires in COVID-19. This CDR3 is built from 16 residues. V lost 5 bases to trimming and J lost 0 bases; unmatched junction nucleotides: 7. CDR1 is SGHVS and CDR2 is FNYEAQ in the germline V gene. The method was immunoSEQ multiplex PCR; TCRdb's version includes in-frame clones alone and lacks a portion of them. This sample has under 95,000 clones; about 73% occur once, and the top ten carry 5.7%. The TCR was taken from a man aged 45-65 years with active or convalescent COVID-19. What was sequenced was peripheral blood. The V gene is TRBV7-6, the J gene TRBJ2-7, with 10 positions matching TRBD2. This CDR3 is CASSLGIAGGSYEQYF. CDR3 nucleotide sequence: TGTGCCAGCAGCCTGGGAATAGCGGGGGGCTCCTACGAGCAGTACTTC.